This TCR beta chain was documented in a study of cytomegalovirus exposure and HLA in healthy donors (dated by TCRdb to the late 2010s). About the study as a whole: An earlier analysis of 587 of the donors reported about 280 Gb of sequence data and around 100 million unique TCR beta sequences obtained from some 170 million T cells. An early release covering roughly 580 HLA-typed donors comprised about 300 gigabases of sequencing data and around 85 million unique TCR sequences. Of the roughly 400 genotyped donors, 65% to 90% fell in the genetic ancestry cluster associated with self-reported Caucasian donors. The study was designed to test whether signatures of past pathogen exposure could be identified by cataloging public T cell receptors. The T cell repertoires of 666 subjects were profiled by immunosequencing and related to cytomegalovirus serostatus. Along with the approximately 670-subject first cohort, a separate validation cohort of over a hundred different subjects was used. High-throughput TCR immunosequencing, statistical association of individual TCRs with disease status, and machine learning were combined to predict cytomegalovirus infection status. A later analysis re-examined previously published TCR beta repertoires from more than 650 donors and added high-resolution HLA genotyping to investigate patterns of TCR occurrence. The later analysis used no new phenotypic data to find candidate immune exposures, relying instead on TCR beta sequences and their occurrence across donors. An earlier analysis of nearly 600 of the donors applied high-throughput TCR beta sequencing to assess whether each TCR beta V gene segment acted as functional or pseudogenic. Donor age, sex, ethnicity and CMV serostatus were collected together with the repertoire data. A later genetic analysis took genome-wide SNP genotypes for about 55% of the roughly 670 donors and used that subset as a discovery cohort. All discovery cohort repertoires had been generated on a single sequencing platform. HLA typing included class I and class II loci at four-digit resolution. The number of donors typed differed by locus, with 629-630 for A, B, C, DRB1 and DQB1, approximately 500 for DQA1, approximately 570 for DPA1, and 472 for DPB1. Because of strong linkage in the cohort, roughly five DR-DQ haplotypes were treated as single units for association and clustering. Among 398 genotyped donors of the cohort, an average of approximately 200,000 unique TCR beta nucleotide sequences was sequenced per donor, of which about 18% were non-productive.

Details on this clone: No antigen is known for it. There are no base qualities to consult, and no much larger clone falls within one base.

CDR1 and CDR2, per the germline V gene, are MNHEY and SVGAGI. Trimming removed 0 bases from V and 4 bases from J; the gene matches leave 3 bases unexplained. From the cysteine up to the phenylalanine, the CDR3 has a length of 14 residues. The retained sequence is limited to the CDR3, 42 bases, with the frame set at the first base. The paper's findings and limits, for the study overall: In a later analysis, several top co-occurrence clusters were reported to appear linked to parvovirus B19, influenza, CMV and Epstein-Barr virus. A further reported finding was that TCR beta sequences accurately predicted the HLA-A and HLA-B alleles for most subjects in the first cohort. Most TCR sequences were observed very rarely across donors, whereas some public TCRs were present in many individuals. A group of highly shared sequence variants was considered likely to be a technical artifact of the sequencing pipeline. The classifier was reported to diagnose cytomegalovirus status with high specificity and sensitivity in both the original and validation cohorts. According to a later analysis, TCR association rates differed among HLA loci, with DRB1 alleles showing the most associated TCRs and HLA-C alleles showing the fewest. The authors suggested that the approach could potentially be extended to other disease states and immunological phenotypes. The presence/absence analyses assumed that sequencing depth was roughly uniform across donors, and that assumption may not be true. When HLA alleles, especially DR and DQ, strongly co-occurred, attributing TCR associations to individual alleles was difficult. Linkage disequilibrium might explain the correlated functional status among segregating V segments, but an unknown experimental factor could not be excluded. An earlier analysis of approximately 570 of the donors showed that most TCR beta V segments appeared in productive rearrangements either about 90% or about 30% of the time, which broadly matched IMGT annotations. In a later analysis, most CMV-associated TCR beta chains were found to appear HLA-restricted, with HLA associations seemingly driven largely by CMV exposure. In a later genetic analysis, fewer N-insertions in productive TCRs were reported among donors in an Asian-associated ancestry cluster than the roughly 670-donor mean. CMV serostatus was the only immune exposure information available for the cohort. In this cohort, only TCR beta chains were sequenced, and detectable features were limited by the absence of alpha or paired-chain data. Because some donors lacked HLA typing at each locus, the association tests relied only on the typed subset. In vitro tests confirmed that a few of the cytomegalovirus-associated TCR beta chains recognize cytomegalovirus antigens. The earlier analysis of a few hundred of the donors excluded some 15 rarely observed V segments, including chromosome 9 orphons, because counts were too low. A later genetic analysis associated a missense DCLRE1C variant with V-gene and J-gene trimming of TCR beta chains, and an independent cohort replicated the association. In a later analysis, around 17,000 TCR beta sequences were associated with specific HLA alleles at a false discovery rate of 0.05. Compared with equally common non-associated chains, HLA-associated TCR beta chains in a later analysis were more clonally expanded and had lower generation probabilities. A total of 150 to 200 TCR beta chains were listed by the study as associated with cytomegalovirus. The 87-base-pair reads could not distinguish some IMGT-functional V segments, including TRBV6-2 and TRBV6-3, so those segments were excluded.

The cohort consisted of hundreds of healthy bone marrow donors. All cohort members were sampled while nominally healthy, although unrecorded immune exposures were likely present. The donor tested CMV seronegative, placing the donor among the 350 to 400 seronegative members of the cohort. Each donor provided a peripheral blood sample, and peripheral blood mononuclear cells were used for TCR beta sequencing. Genomic DNA was extracted from the blood cell samples with the Qiagen DNeasy Blood Extraction Kit. Libraries were made using the immunoSEQ multiplex PCR assay. A mixture of 60 forward primers for TCR Vbeta segments and 13 reverse primers for TCR Jbeta segments was used in the multiplex PCR. Amplification of the CDR3 region of rearranged TCR beta genes was performed with a multiplex PCR assay on genomic DNA. The Illumina HiSeq System was used to sequence the amplified TCR beta libraries as 87-base-pair reads. The authors processed their data as follows. A later analysis tallied tens of millions of unique TCR beta chains across the 700 or so repertoires, and around 9.9 million of those chains were shared by two or more donors. Raw reads were error-corrected and collapsed into unique sequences by a nearest-neighbor algorithm in which closely related sequences were merged to remove PCR and sequencing errors. V, D and J gene segments were assigned by aligning CDR3 sequences to IMGT reference sequences. For a sequence to be retained, a match of at least six nucleotides was required to both a V gene segment and a J gene segment. Rearrangements were classified as productive when the CDR3 lacked stop codons and remained in frame with V and J, and all other rearrangements were classified as non-productive. CDR3 was defined according to IMGT convention as the region running from the second conserved V-encoded cysteine to the conserved J-encoded phenylalanine. In an earlier analysis of roughly 610 of the donors, sequences lacking an unambiguous match to a single V gene segment were excluded. In an earlier analysis of 587 of the donors, V segments were called functional above 56.7% productive rearrangements and were called segregating when the between-donor standard deviation exceeded 5%. A statistical classification framework was built to diagnose cytomegalovirus status from the catalog of TCR beta chain sequences. V and J gene assignment, in a later analysis, came from comparing TCR nucleotide sequences with IMGT/GENE-DB human TR gene sequences. Using the TCRdist pipeline, a later analysis assigned CDR3 sequences along with most-parsimonious VDJ recombination scenarios. In a later analysis, each TCR beta chain was defined by its CDR3 amino acid sequence together with its V-gene family, and reads lacking a unique V-gene family were excluded. A later analysis removed nearly 600 highly shared, low-generation-probability nucleotide sequences to deal with suspected cross-contamination and a sequencing artifact. A later analysis calculated a clonal expansion index for each public chain from normalized within-repertoire ranks of inferred template counts. In a later analysis, generation probabilities were computed using a VDJ recombination model fitted to out-of-frame rearrangements, and the results were checked against IGoR. In a later analysis, hypergeometric tests were used to score TCR-TCR, TCR-HLA and TCR-CMV co-occurrence, with a repertoire-size bias correction applied to TCR pairs. To estimate false discovery rates, a later analysis permuted the HLA or CMV assignments 20 times. In a later analysis, co-occurring TCRs were grouped with DBSCAN, and TCRdist sequence similarity was added when clustering was performed within HLA-allele-positive subsets. Repertoires with fewer than 30,000 or more than 120,000 public chains were left out of co-occurrence clustering, as were five repertoires with anomalous nucleotide sharing. As stored in TCRdb, this immuneACCESS dataset retains in-frame rearrangements with V and J assigned. A fraction of the clones does not appear; measured against another copy, unresolved V genes explain less than half of the discrepancy, and the remainder lacks a known reason. V and J calls and clone size are as listed in that table; D and trimming were resolved from the DNA. The table for this sample lists 160,000 or so clones; roughly 70% of them were counted only once. 2.8% of the sample belongs to the ten largest clones.

Sequenced: PBMCs. This receptor was identified in a woman in her 30s in good health and CMV-seronegative. The sequence is built from TRBV6-5 and TRBJ2-7; the junction holds 7 bases that match TRBD1. The DNA sequence is as follows: TGTGCCAGCAGTTACTCCAGGGGGTCTTACGAGCAGTACTTC. Its product reads: CASSYSRGSYEQYF.